Below, one T cell receptor (beta chain) is given with its context. Using MiXCR, TCRdb reanalyzed the PCR reads. The table has roughly 20,000 clones, over 25% seen once; the top ten hold around 21%. The sample belongs to a study of metastatic and nonmetastatic thyroid tumors. This CDR3 region has 11 residues. From germline, CDR1 is MNHNS and CDR2 SASEGT. Trimming left V 6 bases short and J 7 bases short, with 9 bases between. No treatment of any kind had been given to any patient before thyroid surgery. The sequence was collected from a female donor with papillary thyroid cancer or a benign thyroid nodule (not recorded which). Some clones in this sample may be carry-over from other donors' samples. The sample was blood. V usage is TRBV6-1 and J usage is TRBJ1-2; unclear D gene. The DNA for the CDR3 is TGTGCCAGCAGCCACCTCGGTGGCTACACCTTC. Encoded protein: CASSHLGGYTF.